This T cell receptor (beta chain) was sequenced in a study of T cells after yellow fever vaccination. TCRdb independently ran MiXCR on the 5' RACE reads; one entry per CDR3 protein. Of 250,000 to 400,000 distinct CDR3 sequences listed, 3.5% to 4.5% are singletons. The receptor comes from a man between 18 and 35 years old who received the YFV17D yellow fever vaccine. The sample in question was PBMCs, obtained 15 days after the yellow fever booster vaccination.

CDR3 DNA: TGTGCCAGCAGCCCCCAGGGGGCGATTTTAAATGAGCAGTTCTTC. Amino acid sequence: CASSPQGAILNEQFF. This sequence joins TRBV7-3 and TRBJ2-1; TRBD1 agrees at 8 bases. Trimming took 5 bases from V and 7 from J; bases not matched to a gene: 10. Germline loops: CDR1 SGHTA, CDR2 FQGTGA. CDR3 length: 15 amino acids.